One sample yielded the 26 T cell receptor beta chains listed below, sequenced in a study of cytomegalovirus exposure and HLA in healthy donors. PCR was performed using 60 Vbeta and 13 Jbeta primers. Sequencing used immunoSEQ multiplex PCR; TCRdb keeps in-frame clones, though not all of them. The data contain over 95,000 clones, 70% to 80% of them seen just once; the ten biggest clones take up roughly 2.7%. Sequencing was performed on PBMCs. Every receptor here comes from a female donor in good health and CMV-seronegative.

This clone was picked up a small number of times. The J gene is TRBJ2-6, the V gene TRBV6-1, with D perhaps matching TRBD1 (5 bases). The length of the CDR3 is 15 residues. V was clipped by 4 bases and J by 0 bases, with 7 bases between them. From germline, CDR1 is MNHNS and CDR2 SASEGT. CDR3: CASSGDSSGANVLTF. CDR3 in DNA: TGTGCCAGCAGTGGAGACAGCTCTGGGGCCAACGTCCTGACTTTC.

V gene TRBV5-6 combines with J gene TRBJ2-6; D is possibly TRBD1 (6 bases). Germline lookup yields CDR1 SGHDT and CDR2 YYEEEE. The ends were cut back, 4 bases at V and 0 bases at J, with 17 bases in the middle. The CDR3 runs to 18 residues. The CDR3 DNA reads TGTGCCAGCAGCCTTGCAGGGGTCCCCAACTCTGGGGCCAACGTCCTGACTTTC. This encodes CASSLAGVPNSGANVLTF.

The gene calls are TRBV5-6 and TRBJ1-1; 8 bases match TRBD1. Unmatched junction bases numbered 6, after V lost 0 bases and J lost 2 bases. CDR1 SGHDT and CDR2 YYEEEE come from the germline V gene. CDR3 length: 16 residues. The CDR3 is CASSLVTGGANTEAFF. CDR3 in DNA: TGTGCCAGCAGCTTGGTTACAGGGGGAGCTAACACTGAAGCTTTCTTT. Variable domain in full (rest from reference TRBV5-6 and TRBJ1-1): DAGVTQSPTHLIKTRGQQVTLRCSPKSGHDTVSWYQQALGQGPQFIFQYYEEEERQRGNFPDRFSGHQFPNYSSELNVNALLLGDSALYLCASSLVTGGANTEAFFGQGTRLTVV.

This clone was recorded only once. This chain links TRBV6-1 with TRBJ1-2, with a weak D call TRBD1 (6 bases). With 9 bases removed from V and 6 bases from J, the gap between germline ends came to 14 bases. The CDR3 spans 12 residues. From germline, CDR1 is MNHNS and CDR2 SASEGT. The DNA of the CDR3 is TGTGCCAGTCCCGGGACACCGAATGGCTACACCTTC. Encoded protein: CASPGTPNGYTF.

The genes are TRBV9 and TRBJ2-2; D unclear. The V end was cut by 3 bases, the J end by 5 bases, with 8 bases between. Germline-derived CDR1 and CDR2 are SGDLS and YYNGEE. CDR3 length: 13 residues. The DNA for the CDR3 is TGTGCCAGCAGCGAATTAGAAACCGGGGAGCTGTTTTTT. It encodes CASSELETGELFF.

The CDR3: CASSFRLTTNTGELFF. In nucleotides, the CDR3 is TGCGCCAGCAGCTTCCGACTTACAACGAACACCGGGGAGCTGTTTTTT. The rearrangement links TRBV5-1 to TRBJ2-2, with unresolved D. Germline values: CDR1 SGHRS, CDR2 YFSETQ. This CDR3 region has 16 residues. V was clipped by 2 bases and J by 0 bases, with 11 bases between them.

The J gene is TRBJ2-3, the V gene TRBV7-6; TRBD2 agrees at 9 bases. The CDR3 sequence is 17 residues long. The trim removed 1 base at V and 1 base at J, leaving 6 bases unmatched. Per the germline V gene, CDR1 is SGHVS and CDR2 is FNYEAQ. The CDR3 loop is CASSLDLAGLGTDTQYF. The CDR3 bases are TGTGCCAGCAGCTTAGATCTAGCGGGATTAGGCACAGATACGCAGTATTTT.

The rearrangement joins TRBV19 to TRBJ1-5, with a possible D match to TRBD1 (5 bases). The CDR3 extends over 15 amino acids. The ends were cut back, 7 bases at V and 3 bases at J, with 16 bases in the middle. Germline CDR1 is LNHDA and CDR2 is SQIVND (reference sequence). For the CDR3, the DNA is TGTGCCAGTACATCGCCGGGGGTACCCAATCAGCCCCAGCATTTT. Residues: CASTSPGVPNQPQHF.

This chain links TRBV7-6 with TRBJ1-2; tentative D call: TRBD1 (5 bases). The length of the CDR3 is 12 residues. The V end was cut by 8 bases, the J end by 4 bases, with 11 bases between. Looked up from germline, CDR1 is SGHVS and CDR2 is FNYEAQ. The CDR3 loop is CASGGGGYGYTF. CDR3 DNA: TGTGCCAGCGGGGGAGGCGGCTATGGCTACACCTTC. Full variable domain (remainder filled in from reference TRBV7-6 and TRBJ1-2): GAGVSQSPRYKVTKRGQDVALRCDPISGHVSLYWYRQALGQGPEFLTYFNYEAQQDKSGLPNDRFSAERPEGSISTLTIQRTEQRDSAMYRCASGGGGYGYTFGSGTRLTVV.

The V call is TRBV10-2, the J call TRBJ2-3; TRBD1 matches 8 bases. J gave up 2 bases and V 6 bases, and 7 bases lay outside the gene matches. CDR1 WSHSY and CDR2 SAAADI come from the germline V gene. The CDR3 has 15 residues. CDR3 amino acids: CASSQGQAHTDTQYF. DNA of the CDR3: TGCGCCAGCAGCCAGGGACAGGCCCACACAGATACGCAGTATTTT.

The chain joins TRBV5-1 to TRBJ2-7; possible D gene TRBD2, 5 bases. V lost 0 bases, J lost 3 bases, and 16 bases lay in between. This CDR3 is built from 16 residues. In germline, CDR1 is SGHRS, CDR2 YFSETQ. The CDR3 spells CASSLVFRRADYEQYF. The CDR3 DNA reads TGCGCCAGCAGCTTGGTTTTTAGGCGGGCAGACTACGAGCAGTACTTC. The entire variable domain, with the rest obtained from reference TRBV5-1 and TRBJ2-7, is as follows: KAGVTQTPRYLIKTRGQQVTLSCSPISGHRSVSWYQQTPGQGLQFLFEYFSETQRNKGNFPGRFSGRQFSNSRSEMNVSTLELGDSALYLCASSLVFRRADYEQYFGPGTRLTVT.

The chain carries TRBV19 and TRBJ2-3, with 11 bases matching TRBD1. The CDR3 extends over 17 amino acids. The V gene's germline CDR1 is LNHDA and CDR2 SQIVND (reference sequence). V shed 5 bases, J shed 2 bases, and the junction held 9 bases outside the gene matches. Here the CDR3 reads CASSGRTGGDITDTQYF. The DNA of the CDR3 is TGTGCCAGTAGTGGTCGGACAGGGGGCGACATCACAGATACGCAGTATTTT.

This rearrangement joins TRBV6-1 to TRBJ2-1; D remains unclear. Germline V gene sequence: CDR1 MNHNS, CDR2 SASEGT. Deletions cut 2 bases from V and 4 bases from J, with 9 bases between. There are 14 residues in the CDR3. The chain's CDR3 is CASSETGPYNEQFF. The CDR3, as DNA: TGTGCCAGCAGTGAAACTGGGCCGTACAATGAGCAGTTCTTC.

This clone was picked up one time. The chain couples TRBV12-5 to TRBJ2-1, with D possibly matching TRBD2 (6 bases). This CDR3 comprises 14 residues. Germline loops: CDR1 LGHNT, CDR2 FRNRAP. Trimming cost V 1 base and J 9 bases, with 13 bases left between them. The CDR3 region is CASGLDRDFSEQFF. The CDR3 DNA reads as TGTGCTAGTGGTTTGGACCGGGACTTTAGTGAGCAGTTCTTC. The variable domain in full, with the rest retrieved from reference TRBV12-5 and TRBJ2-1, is DARVTQTPRHKVTEMGQEVTMRCQPILGHNTVFWYRQTMMQGLELLAYFRNRAPLDDSGMPKDRFSAEMPDATLATLKIQPSEPRDSAVYFCASGLDRDFSEQFFGPGTRLTVL.

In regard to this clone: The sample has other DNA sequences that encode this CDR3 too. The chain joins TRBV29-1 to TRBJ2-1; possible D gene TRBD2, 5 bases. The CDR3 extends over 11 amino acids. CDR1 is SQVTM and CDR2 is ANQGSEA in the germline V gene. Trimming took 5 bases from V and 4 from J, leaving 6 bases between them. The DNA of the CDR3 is TGCAGCGTTAGCGGTTACAATGAGCAGTTCTTC. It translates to CSVSGYNEQFF.

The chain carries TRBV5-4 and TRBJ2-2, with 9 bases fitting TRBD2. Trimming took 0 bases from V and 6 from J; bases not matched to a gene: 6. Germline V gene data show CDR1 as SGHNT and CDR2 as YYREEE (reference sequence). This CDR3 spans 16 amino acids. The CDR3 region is CASSLAAGGRAGELFF. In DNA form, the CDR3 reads TGTGCCAGCAGCTTGGCGGCGGGGGGGAGGGCCGGGGAGCTGTTTTTT.

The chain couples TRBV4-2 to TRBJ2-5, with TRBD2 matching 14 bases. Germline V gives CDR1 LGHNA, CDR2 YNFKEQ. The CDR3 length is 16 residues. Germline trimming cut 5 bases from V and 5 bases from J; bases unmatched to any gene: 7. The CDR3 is CASSSRLAGGDETQYF. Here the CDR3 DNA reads TGTGCCAGCAGCTCCCGACTAGCGGGGGGGGATGAGACCCAGTACTTC.

The chain's CDR3 is CASSFPAGKYTDTQYF. The CDR3 nucleotides read TGCGCCAGCAGCTTTCCGGCGGGCAAGTACACAGATACGCAGTATTTT. This chain connects TRBV5-1 to TRBJ2-3; possible D gene TRBD2, 5 bases. The germline V and J ends were trimmed by 2 bases and 2 bases, with 15 bases remaining between them. The CDR3 has 16 amino acids. Germline-derived CDR1 and CDR2 are SGHRS and YFSETQ.

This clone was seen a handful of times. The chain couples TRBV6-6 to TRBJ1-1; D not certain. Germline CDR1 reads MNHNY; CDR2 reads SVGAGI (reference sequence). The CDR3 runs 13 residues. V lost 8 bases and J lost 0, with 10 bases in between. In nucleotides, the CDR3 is TGTGCCAGCTCAATAACAGTGAACACTGAAGCTTTCTTT. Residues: CASSITVNTEAFF.

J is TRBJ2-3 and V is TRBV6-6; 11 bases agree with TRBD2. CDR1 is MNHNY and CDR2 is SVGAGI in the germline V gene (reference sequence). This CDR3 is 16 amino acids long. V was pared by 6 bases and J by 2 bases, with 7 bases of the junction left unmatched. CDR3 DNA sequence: TGTGCCAGCAGCCTCACTAGCGGGGGAATCACAGATACGCAGTATTTT. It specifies CASSLTSGGITDTQYF.

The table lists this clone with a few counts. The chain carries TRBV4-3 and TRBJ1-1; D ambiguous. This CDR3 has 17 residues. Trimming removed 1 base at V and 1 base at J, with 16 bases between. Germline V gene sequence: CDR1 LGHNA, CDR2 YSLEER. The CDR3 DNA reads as TGCGCCAGCAGCCAAGTGCGTCAGGACTTCCAGAACACTGAAGCTTTCTTT. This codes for CASSQVRQDFQNTEAFF.

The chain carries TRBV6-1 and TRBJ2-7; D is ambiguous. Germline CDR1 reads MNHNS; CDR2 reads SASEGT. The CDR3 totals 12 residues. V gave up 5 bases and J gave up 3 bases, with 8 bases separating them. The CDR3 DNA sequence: TGTGCCAGCAGTCAGGCCTACTACGAGCAGTACTTC. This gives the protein CASSQAYYEQYF.

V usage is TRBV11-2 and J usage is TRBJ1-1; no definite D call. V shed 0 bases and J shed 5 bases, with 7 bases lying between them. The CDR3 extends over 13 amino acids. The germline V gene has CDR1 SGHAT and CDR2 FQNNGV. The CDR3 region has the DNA TGTGCCAGCAGCTTAGATCAGGTAACTGAAGCTTTCTTT. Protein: CASSLDQVTEAFF.

Here the CDR3 reads CASSLARGQGWDEQYF. The CDR3 region has the DNA TGTGCCAGCAGCTTGGCGAGGGGACAGGGGTGGGACGAGCAGTACTTC. The gene calls are TRBV5-6 and TRBJ2-7; 10 bases align to TRBD1. V was clipped by 0 bases and J by 5 bases; unmatched bases: 8. The CDR3 runs 16 residues. CDR1 is SGHDT and CDR2 is YYEEEE in the germline V gene.

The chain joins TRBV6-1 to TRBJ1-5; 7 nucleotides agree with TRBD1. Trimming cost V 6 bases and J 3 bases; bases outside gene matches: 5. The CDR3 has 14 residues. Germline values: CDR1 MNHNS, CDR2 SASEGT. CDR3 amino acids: CASRSGQTNQPQHF. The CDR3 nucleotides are TGTGCCAGCAGGTCGGGACAGACCAATCAGCCCCAGCATTTT.

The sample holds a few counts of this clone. In DNA form, the CDR3 reads TGTGCCAGCAGTTACGGGACAGGGGGCTACGAGCAGTACTTC. Its protein is CASSYGTGGYEQYF. The chain has TRBV6-5 and TRBJ2-7; 11 positions agree with TRBD1. The CDR3 sequence is 14 residues long. V was pared by 2 bases and J by 3 bases, with 0 bases of the junction left unmatched. Germline V gene sequence: CDR1 MNHEY, CDR2 SVGAGI.